Each of the 4 T cell receptor beta chains below was sequenced from the same sample in a study of beta chain features in type 1 diabetes. The isolated RNA, all of it, was reverse transcribed, so expressed TCRB transcripts were what got sequenced. Clones were sequenced by immunoSEQ multiplex PCR, and TCRdb holds only the in-frame ones, with some missing. The table has some 900,000 clones, 15% to 20% seen once; the top ten hold around 0.02%. The sequencing sample was made of naive CD4+ T cells from blood. The receptors shown here come from a woman in her late teens or twenties in good health.

A few counts support this clone. V gene TRBV9 combines with J gene TRBJ2-2; unclear D gene. Germline V lookup: CDR1 SGDLS, CDR2 YYNGEE. The CDR3 length is 13 residues. Trimming took 4 bases from V and 4 from J, leaving 8 bases between them. CDR3 DNA sequence: TGTGCCAGCAGCTCGTACACCACCGGGGAGCTGTTTTTT. This codes for CASSSYTTGELFF.

This clone was detected a few times. J is TRBJ2-6 and V is TRBV9, with D possibly called TRBD1 or TRBD2 (6 bases each). The germline V and J ends were trimmed by 0 bases and 4 bases, with 17 bases remaining between them. Germline values: CDR1 SGDLS, CDR2 YYNGEE. The CDR3 loop spans 18 amino acids. CDR3 DNA sequence: TGTGCCAGCAGCGTAGCCCCCACAGGGAGGACAGGGGCCAACGTCCTGACTTTC. Protein sequence: CASSVAPTGRTGANVLTF.

This chain joins TRBV29-1 and TRBJ2-1; 10 nucleotides line up with TRBD2. V lost 3 bases and J lost 4; bases outside the gene matches: 3. Germline-derived CDR1 and CDR2 are SQVTM and ANQGSEA. The CDR3 length is 14 residues. The CDR3 protein is CSVELAGVYNEQFF. Here the CDR3 DNA reads TGCAGCGTTGAGCTAGCGGGAGTTTACAATGAGCAGTTCTTC.

The V and J genes are TRBV6-5 and TRBJ2-7; D might be TRBD2 (5 bases). Germline-derived CDR1 and CDR2 are MNHEY and SVGAGI. The CDR3 loop spans 16 amino acids. V gave up 2 bases and J gave up 4 bases, with 18 bases separating them. The CDR3 nucleotides read TGTGCCAGCAGTTACCGCTACCCGGGAATGGGGTACGAGCAGTACTTC. It yields the protein CASSYRYPGMGYEQYF.